Sequencing of this T cell receptor (beta chain) was carried out in a study of T cell changes during pregnancy in multiple sclerosis. Libraries were prepared by immunoSEQ multiplex PCR; TCRdb keeps only in-frame clonotypes and omits some of them. The sample has tens of thousands of clones; under 95% are singletons. Per germline, CDR1 KGHSH and CDR2 LQKENI. V was pared by 3 bases and J by 0 bases, with 9 bases of the junction left unmatched. This CDR3 has 17 amino acids. The specimen was peripheral blood, collected in the first trimester of pregnancy. The TCR originated in a female donor in good health, enrolled as a control in a pregnancy study. V is TRBV18 and J is TRBJ1-1; the match to TRBD1 covers 8 bases. The CDR3 nucleotides are TGTGCCAGCTCACCCGACAGCTTGGGACAGGTGAACACTGAAGCTTTCTTT. It encodes CASSPDSLGQVNTEAFF.